The 28 T cell receptor beta chains listed next were all sequenced from one sample in a study of blood T cell repertoires in COVID-19. The table came from immunoSEQ multiplex PCR; TCRdb's copy has only in-frame clones and leaves some out. The sample shows tens of thousands of clones, about 85% of them seen only once. The specimen sequenced was peripheral blood. These TCRs come from a woman aged 70-85 years with active COVID-19.

The V and J genes are TRBV30 and TRBJ2-1, with D unresolved. Trimming took off 0 bases at V and 6 bases at J, with 9 bases between the two ends. The CDR3 totals 13 residues. Germline CDR1 reads GTSNPN; CDR2 reads SVGIG (reference sequence). This CDR3 reads CAWSVDGFNEQFF. In DNA form, the CDR3 reads TGTGCCTGGAGTGTCGATGGCTTCAATGAGCAGTTCTTC.

The rearrangement joins TRBV30 to TRBJ1-5; D is uncertain. Germline CDR1 and CDR2: GTSNPN and SVGIG (reference sequence). V was pared by 0 bases and J by 4 bases, with 7 bases between. The CDR3 runs 13 residues. Here the CDR3 reads CAWSVSGNQPQHF. CDR3 nucleotides: TGTGCCTGGAGTGTAAGCGGGAATCAGCCCCAGCATTTT.

V usage is TRBV7-3 and J usage is TRBJ2-2; possibly TRBD1 for D (5 bases). CDR3 length: 14 amino acids. Germline assignment: CDR1 SGHTA and CDR2 FQGTGA. V was pared by 3 bases and J by 8 bases, with 13 bases between. The CDR3 loop reads CASSLGLNQGELFF. CDR3 DNA sequence: TGTGCCAGCAGCTTGGGGCTCAATCAGGGGGAGCTGTTTTTT. Filled out from reference TRBV7-3 and TRBJ2-2, the complete variable domain reads GAGVSQTPSNKVTEKGKYVELRCDPISGHTALYWYRQSLGQGPEFLIYFQGTGAADDSGLPNDRFFAVRPEGSVSTLKIQRTERGDSAVYLCASSLGLNQGELFFGEGSRLTVL.

The chain combines TRBV30 with TRBJ1-6; 8 bases are a match to TRBD1. This CDR3 spans 14 amino acids. Trimming at V came to 2 bases and at J to 7 bases, leaving 4 bases not matched to a gene. Germline V gene data show CDR1 as GTSNPN and CDR2 as SVGIG (reference sequence). The CDR3 nucleotides are TGTGCCTGGAGTTATGGACAGGGAAATTCACCCCTCCACTTT. It is translated as CAWSYGQGNSPLHF. The full variable domain, with the rest looked up from reference TRBV30 and TRBJ1-6, is SQTIHQWPATLVQPVGSPLSLECTVEGTSNPNLYWYRQAAGRGLQLLFYSVGIGQISSEVPQNLSASRPQDRQFILSSKKLLLSDSGFYLCAWSYGQGNSPLHFGNGTRLTVT.

The chain couples TRBV3-1 (or the pseudogene TRBV3-2) to TRBJ2-5, with 8 bases identical to TRBD2. V shed 1 base, J shed 1 base, and the junction held 2 bases outside the gene matches. The length of the CDR3 is 15 residues. Germline CDR1 and CDR2: LGHDT and YNNKEL (reference sequence). The CDR3 spells CASSQALAVQETQYF. Written as DNA, the CDR3 is TGTGCCAGCAGCCAAGCACTAGCGGTCCAAGAGACCCAGTACTTC.

V usage is TRBV7-2 and J usage is TRBJ2-7; 8 bases align to TRBD2. The length of the CDR3 is 15 residues. Germline V gene data show CDR1 as SGHTA and CDR2 as FQGNSA. Trimming cost V 5 bases and J 6 bases; bases outside gene matches: 12. This CDR3 is CASSALEAGGLEQYF. CDR3 DNA: TGTGCCAGCAGCGCCTTGGAGGCGGGAGGCCTCGAGCAGTACTTC.

The J gene is TRBJ2-1, the V gene TRBV18; 9 bases match TRBD2. Trimming removed 6 bases from V and 2 bases from J; junction bases left unmatched: 5. CDR1 and CDR2 from the germline V gene are KGHSH and LQKENI. The CDR3 covers 15 residues. The CDR3 region is CASSRTSDTYNEQFF. In DNA, the CDR3 is TGTGCCAGCTCCCGGACTAGCGATACCTACAATGAGCAGTTCTTC.

The chain recombines TRBV7-3 with TRBJ2-3, with TRBD2 matching 8 bases. V lost 8 bases and J lost 2; bases outside the gene matches: 9. The CDR3 loop spans 15 amino acids. The germline gives CDR1 SGHTA, CDR2 FQGTGA. CDR3 nucleotides: TGTGCCAGCTCCCGAGCGGGAGCTTACACAGATACGCAGTATTTT. As protein: CASSRAGAYTDTQYF.

This clone occurred once. The J gene is TRBJ2-7, the V gene TRBV28, with 8 bases aligning to TRBD1. Trimming took 7 bases from V and 6 from J; bases not matched to a gene: 14. Germline-derived CDR1 and CDR2 are MDHEN and SYDVKM. The CDR3 has 15 amino acids. The CDR3, as DNA: TGTGCCAGCACCACCCCCGTAGGACAGGGAGTCGAGCAGTACTTC. Protein: CASTTPVGQGVEQYF.

The rearrangement joins TRBV11-2 to TRBJ2-5; possibly TRBD2 for D (6 bases). The germline V gene has CDR1 SGHAT and CDR2 FQNNGV. V dropped 5 bases and J dropped 5 bases, with 15 bases sitting between them. The CDR3 spans 14 residues. The CDR3 loop reads CASSLYGGSETQYF. DNA for the CDR3: TGTGCCAGCAGCCTGTATGGGGGGAGCGAGACCCAGTACTTC.

The chain uses TRBV30 and TRBJ2-5, with D possibly matching TRBD2 (6 bases). The CDR3 runs to 13 residues. Germline assignment: CDR1 GTSNPN and CDR2 SVGIG (reference sequence). The germline V and J ends were trimmed by 3 bases and 4 bases, with 12 bases remaining between them. DNA of the CDR3: TGTGCCTGGAGCCCGGGAGTGGCAGAGACCCAGTACTTC. It codes for CAWSPGVAETQYF.

This clone has just one count. The rearrangement joins TRBV5-6 to TRBJ1-1; 9 bases agree with TRBD1. The CDR3 loop spans 17 amino acids. Trimming removed 0 bases from V and 1 base from J; junction bases left unmatched: 7. CDR1 is SGHDT, CDR2 YYEEEE, per germline. As DNA, the CDR3 is TGTGCCAGCAGCTTGGCAGGTCACAGGGGGCGGAACACTGAAGCTTTCTTT. Amino acids: CASSLAGHRGRNTEAFF.

The gene calls are TRBV27 and TRBJ1-2; a possible D gene is TRBD1 (6 bases). CDR1 is MNHEY and CDR2 is SMNVEV in the germline V gene (reference sequence). Trimming stripped 5 bases from V and 2 bases from J, with 12 bases between. The CDR3 loop spans 14 amino acids. The CDR3 DNA reads TGTGCCAGCAGTCCTCCGACAGGAAACTATGGCTACACCTTC. Amino acid sequence: CASSPPTGNYGYTF.

The chain couples TRBV19 to TRBJ1-1; maybe TRBD1 (5 bases). V was pared by 5 bases and J by 2 bases, with 9 bases between. The CDR3 length is 13 residues. Germline assignment: CDR1 LNHDA and CDR2 SQIVND (reference sequence). In DNA, the CDR3 is TGTGCCAGTAGTTTTGACAGAAACACTGAAGCTTTCTTT. Translation: CASSFDRNTEAFF.

The chain employs TRBV6-5 and TRBJ1-1; possibly TRBD1 for D (6 bases). The V end was cut by 4 bases, the J end by 0 bases, with 12 bases between. CDR3 length equals 15 residues. Germline CDR1 and CDR2: MNHEY and SVGAGI. CDR3 region: CASSSPGEMNTEAFF. As DNA, the CDR3 is TGTGCCAGCAGTTCCCCAGGGGAGATGAACACTGAAGCTTTCTTT.

The CDR3 nucleotides read TGTGCCATAGGACAGGGAAGGTTTGGGAATGAGCAGTTCTTC. Translation: CAIGQGRFGNEQFF. The chain combines TRBV10-3 with TRBJ2-1; 8 bases are a match to TRBD1. This CDR3 has 14 residues. V gave up 9 bases and J gave up 7 bases; unmatched junction bases: 11. Germline lookup yields CDR1 ENHRY and CDR2 SYGVKD.

The gene calls are TRBV5-1 and TRBJ2-3, with D possibly matching TRBD2 (6 bases). V gave up 6 bases and J gave up 2 bases, with 13 bases separating them. The CDR3 covers 14 residues. Germline V gene data show CDR1 as SGHRS and CDR2 as YFSETQ. Written as DNA, the CDR3 is TGCGCCAGCACTCTAGCGCCTGTCACAGATACGCAGTATTTT. This encodes CASTLAPVTDTQYF.

The rearrangement joins TRBV7-2 to TRBJ2-1, with 7 bases fitting TRBD1. The CDR3 totals 15 residues. Looked up from germline, CDR1 is SGHTA and CDR2 is FQGNSA. V was clipped by 2 bases and J by 6 bases; unmatched bases: 7. The CDR3 region has the DNA TGTGCCAGCAGCTTAAGGTGGGACAGCGTCAATGAGCAGTTCTTC. Amino acids: CASSLRWDSVNEQFF.

The chain joins TRBV29-1 to TRBJ2-2; D is uncertain. This CDR3 is 13 amino acids long. The germline V gene has CDR1 SQVTM and CDR2 ANQGSEA. V shed 3 bases and J shed 1 base, with 6 bases lying between them. CDR3 in DNA: TGCAGCGTTGACACCGGGAACACCGGGGAGCTGTTTTTT. Its protein is CSVDTGNTGELFF.

The rearrangement joins TRBV19 to TRBJ2-5, with D maybe TRBD2 (5 bases). The ends were cut back, 6 bases at V and 4 bases at J, with 15 bases in the middle. Germline V lookup: CDR1 LNHDA, CDR2 SQIVND (reference sequence). This CDR3 contains 14 residues. DNA for the CDR3: TGTGCCAGTAGAATGGGTGGGAGCGGAGAGACCCAGTACTTC. Translation: CASRMGGSGETQYF.

The V call is TRBV7-2, the J call TRBJ1-1; no definite D call. V was trimmed by 4 bases and J by 0 bases, leaving 9 bases between them. Germline V gene lookup returns CDR1 SGHTA and CDR2 FQGNSA. The CDR3 runs to 14 residues. CDR3 in DNA: TGTGCCAGCAGCTACAGTTCTATGAACACTGAAGCTTTCTTT. Amino acids: CASSYSSMNTEAFF. Together with reference TRBV7-2 and TRBJ1-1, the CDR3 gives the full variable domain: GAGVSQSPSNKVTEKGKDVELRCDPISGHTALYWYRQSLGQGLEFLIYFQGNSAPDKSGLPSDRFSAERTGGSVSTLTIQRTQQEDSAVYLCASSYSSMNTEAFFGQGTRLTVV.

The rearrangement uses TRBV5-1 and TRBJ2-6, with D unresolved. V was clipped by 3 bases and J by 0 bases, with 13 bases between them. The CDR3 runs 17 residues. Germline loops: CDR1 SGHRS, CDR2 YFSETQ. CDR3 DNA: TGCGCCAGCAGCTCGAGAGGATACCTCTCTGGGGCCAACGTCCTGACTTTC. The encoded protein is CASSSRGYLSGANVLTF.

The chain carries TRBV12-3 or TRBV12-4 and TRBJ2-5; D not resolved. CDR3 length: 13 amino acids. Trimming shortened V by 3 bases and J by 1 base, and 6 bases separated the two germline ends. CDR3 loop: CASSFSFQETQYF. As DNA, the CDR3 is TGTGCCAGCAGTTTTAGCTTCCAAGAGACCCAGTACTTC.

The rearrangement uses TRBV28 and TRBJ2-7; 9 bases agree with TRBD2. The CDR3 totals 15 residues. Germline V gene sequence: CDR1 MDHEN, CDR2 SYDVKM. Trimming took 4 bases from V and 7 from J; bases not matched to a gene: 11. The CDR3 protein is CASSWGGRARREQYF. In DNA, the CDR3 is TGTGCCAGCAGTTGGGGCGGGAGGGCCCGTCGGGAGCAGTACTTC.

J is TRBJ2-1 and V is TRBV13; TRBD2 matches 8 bases. The CDR3 length is 15 residues. CDR1 and CDR2 from the germline V gene are PRHDT and FYEKMQ (reference sequence). V trimming: 7 bases; J trimming: 0 bases; junction bases outside the gene matches: 5. DNA for the CDR3: TGTGCCAGCACCTCCGGGACTAGCTCCTACAATGAGCAGTTCTTC. This codes for CASTSGTSSYNEQFF.

V gene TRBV28 combines with J gene TRBJ2-1, with a weak D call TRBD2 (6 bases). With 3 bases removed from V and 7 bases from J, the gap between germline ends came to 19 bases. There are 16 residues in the CDR3. The germline V gene encodes CDR1 MDHEN and CDR2 SYDVKM. The chain's CDR3 is CASSLEPRGAGNEQFF. CDR3 in DNA: TGTGCCAGCAGTTTGGAGCCGCGGGGAGCTGGGAATGAGCAGTTCTTC. Full variable domain (missing parts from reference TRBV28 and TRBJ2-1): DVKVTQSSRYLVKRTGEKVFLECVQDMDHENMFWYRQDPGLGLRLIYFSYDVKMKEKGDIPEGYSVSREKKERFSLILESASTNQTSMYLCASSLEPRGAGNEQFFGPGTRLTVL.

The V gene is TRBV28, the J gene TRBJ2-7; a possible D gene is TRBD2 (6 bases). Trimming shortened V by 5 bases and J by 0 bases, and 17 bases separated the two germline ends. The CDR3 loop spans 16 amino acids. Germline V gene data show CDR1 as MDHEN and CDR2 as SYDVKM. CDR3 nucleotides: TGTGCCAGCAGTCCCTCAGTGGGGGGAGGCTCCTACGAGCAGTACTTC. This gives the protein CASSPSVGGGSYEQYF.

The V gene is TRBV28, the J gene TRBJ1-1, with TRBD1 matching 9 bases. The germline V gene encodes CDR1 MDHEN and CDR2 SYDVKM. There are 16 residues in the CDR3. V dropped 1 base and J dropped 1; count of bases not matched to a gene: 4. The CDR3 sequence: CASSLSTGGRNTEAFF. DNA of the CDR3: TGTGCCAGCAGTTTATCAACAGGGGGCCGGAACACTGAAGCTTTCTTT.